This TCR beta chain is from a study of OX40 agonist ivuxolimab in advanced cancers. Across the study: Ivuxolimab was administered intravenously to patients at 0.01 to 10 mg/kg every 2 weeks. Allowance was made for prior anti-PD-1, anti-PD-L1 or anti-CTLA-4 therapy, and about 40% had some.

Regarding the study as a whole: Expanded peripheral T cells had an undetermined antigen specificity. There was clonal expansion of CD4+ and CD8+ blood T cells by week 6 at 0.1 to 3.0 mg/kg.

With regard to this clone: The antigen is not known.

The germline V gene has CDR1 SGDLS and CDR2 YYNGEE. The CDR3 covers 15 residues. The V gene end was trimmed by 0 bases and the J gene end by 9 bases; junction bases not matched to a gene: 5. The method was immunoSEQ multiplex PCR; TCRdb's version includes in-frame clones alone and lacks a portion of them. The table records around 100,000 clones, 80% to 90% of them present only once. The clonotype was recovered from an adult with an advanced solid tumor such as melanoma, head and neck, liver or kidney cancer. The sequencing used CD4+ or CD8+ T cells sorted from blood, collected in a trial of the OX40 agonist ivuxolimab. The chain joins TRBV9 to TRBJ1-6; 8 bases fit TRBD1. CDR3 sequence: CASSVASQGGSPLHF. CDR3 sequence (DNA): TGTGCCAGCAGCGTAGCTTCACAGGGGGGTTCACCCCTCCACTTT.